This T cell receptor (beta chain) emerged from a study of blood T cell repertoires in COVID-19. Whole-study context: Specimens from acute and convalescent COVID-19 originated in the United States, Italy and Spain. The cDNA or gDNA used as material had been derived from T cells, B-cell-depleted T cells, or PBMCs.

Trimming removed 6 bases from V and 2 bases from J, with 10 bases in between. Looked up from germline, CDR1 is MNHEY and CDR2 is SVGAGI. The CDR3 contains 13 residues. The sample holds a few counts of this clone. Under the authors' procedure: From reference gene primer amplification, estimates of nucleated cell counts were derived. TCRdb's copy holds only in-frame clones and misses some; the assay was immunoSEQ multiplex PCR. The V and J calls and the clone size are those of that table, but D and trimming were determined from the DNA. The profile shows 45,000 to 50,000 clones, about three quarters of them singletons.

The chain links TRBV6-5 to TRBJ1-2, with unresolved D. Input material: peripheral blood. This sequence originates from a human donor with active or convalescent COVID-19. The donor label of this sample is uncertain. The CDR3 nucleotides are TGTGCCAGCAGATTCGGGGTCAACTATGGCTACACCTTC. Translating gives CASRFGVNYGYTF.